These 3 T cell receptor beta chains came from one sample sequenced in a study of blood T cells in healthy people across ages. Next came a second PCR, run for about 7 to 12 cycles, which used a sample-barcoded 5' primer along with a J-beta primer mix. TCRdb itself ran the 5' RACE reads through MiXCR, one entry per CDR3 protein. The data contain roughly 680,000 distinct CDR3 sequences, 52% of them singletons. Sequencing used blood. The receptors were sampled from a woman over 75 in good health.

The rearrangement links TRBV18 to TRBJ2-7; D is ambiguous. Trimming pared 8 bases from V and 3 bases from J, leaving 14 bases between. The CDR3 consists of 13 residues. Germline V gene sequence: CDR1 KGHSH, CDR2 LQKENI. DNA for the CDR3: TGTGCCAGCCCACTAAAGATCTTCTACGAGCAGTACTTC. Its protein is CASPLKIFYEQYF.

Concerning this clonotype itself: A read error may be the cause here, since a much bigger clone is one base away. The final CDR3 position lacks the conserved phenylalanine or tryptophan, pointing to a likely read error. V is TRBV12-3 or TRBV12-4 and J is TRBJ1-5; D possibly corresponds to TRBD1 (5 bases). The V end was cut by 6 bases, the J end by 0 bases, with 9 bases between. The CDR3 sequence is 14 residues long. This CDR3 reads CASSLRVSNQPQHL. The CDR3 DNA sequence: TGTGCCAGCAGCCTCAGGGTTAGCAATCAGCCCCAGCATTTG.

This clonotype was observed a single time. The chain combines TRBV7-9 with TRBJ1-2, with D possibly matching TRBD1 (6 bases). Trimming stripped 8 bases from V and 6 bases from J, with 25 bases between. This CDR3 is built from 16 residues. The germline V gene has CDR1 SEHNR and CDR2 FQNEAQ (reference sequence). The CDR3 region is CASVLGGGRREDGYTF. The DNA of the CDR3 is TGTGCCAGCGTCCTAGGCGGGGGCCGGAGGGAGGATGGCTACACCTTC.